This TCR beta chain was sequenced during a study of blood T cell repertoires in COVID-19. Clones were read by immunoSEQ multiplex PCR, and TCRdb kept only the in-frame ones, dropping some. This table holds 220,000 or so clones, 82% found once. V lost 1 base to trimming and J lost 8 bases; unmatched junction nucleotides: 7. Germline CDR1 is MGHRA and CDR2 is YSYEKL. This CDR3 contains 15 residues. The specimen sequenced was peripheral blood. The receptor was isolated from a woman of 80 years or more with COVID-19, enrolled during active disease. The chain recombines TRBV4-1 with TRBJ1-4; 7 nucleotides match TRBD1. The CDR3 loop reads CASSQVDRLGEKLFF. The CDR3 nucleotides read TGCGCCAGCAGCCAAGTGGACAGGTTAGGAGAAAAACTGTTTTTT.